Given below is one T cell receptor beta chain in context. Germline-derived CDR1 and CDR2 are SGDLS and YYNGEE. The CDR3 runs to 13 residues. V shed 4 bases and J shed 1 base, with 9 bases lying between them. Using immunoSEQ multiplex PCR, the repertoire was profiled, and TCRdb retains in-frame clones only, with some absent. The table includes over 400,000 clones, roughly 80% detected once. This specimen belongs to a study of shared clonotypes between healthy human individuals. The genes are TRBV9 and TRBJ2-7; D is uncertain. This clonotype originated in a woman in her thirties or forties in good health. Some clones in this sample may be carry-over from other donors' samples. The specimen sequenced was PBMCs. CDR3 bases: TGTGCCAGCAGCTTACGGGCTTCCTACGAGCAGTACTTC. This encodes CASSLRASYEQYF.